A selection of T cell receptor beta chains follows, all from one sample in a study of identical twins. TCRdb used MiXCR to reprocess the 5' RACE reads, holding one entry per CDR3 protein. The table shows 700,000 or so distinct CDR3 sequences, with more than 6.5% occurring only once. This sample was shared with a second study, whose subject was yellow fever vaccine responses in identical twins.

The sequenced sample consisted of PBMCs. All receptors come from a young woman in good health. Each CDR3 is given with its conserved first and last residue. Each record gives: V gene, CDR3 protein.

v_call: TRBV28; cdr3_aa: CASSPFGTKYEQYF
v_call: TRBV2; cdr3_aa: CASSLQVTDTQYF
v_call: TRBV7-9; cdr3_aa: CASSFDLQNPDTGELFF
v_call: TRBV19; cdr3_aa: CASSGIVRADSNQPQHF
v_call: TRBV11-2; cdr3_aa: CASSGTQGRAESNEKLFF
v_call: TRBV7-2; cdr3_aa: CASSGQGRNYGYTF
v_call: TRBV5-1; cdr3_aa: CASSVTGGYGYTF
v_call: TRBV4-3; cdr3_aa: CASSQDIRAADTQYF
v_call: TRBV24-1; cdr3_aa: CATGGGEAPDTQYF
v_call: TRBV5-1; cdr3_aa: CASSLEGPIASYEQYF
v_call: TRBV6-6; cdr3_aa: CASGGLGFEQYF
v_call: TRBV12-3/TRBV12-4; cdr3_aa: CASSFRGSRNSPLHF
v_call: TRBV10-2; cdr3_aa: CASSESLGLSSYEQYF
v_call: TRBV20-1; cdr3_aa: CSARDTGTYNEQFF
v_call: TRBV12-3/TRBV12-4; cdr3_aa: CASSTGERNYGYTF
v_call: TRBV6-1; cdr3_aa: CASRPLGRGANTEAFF
v_call: TRBV6-1; cdr3_aa: CASSGLAAVYEQYF